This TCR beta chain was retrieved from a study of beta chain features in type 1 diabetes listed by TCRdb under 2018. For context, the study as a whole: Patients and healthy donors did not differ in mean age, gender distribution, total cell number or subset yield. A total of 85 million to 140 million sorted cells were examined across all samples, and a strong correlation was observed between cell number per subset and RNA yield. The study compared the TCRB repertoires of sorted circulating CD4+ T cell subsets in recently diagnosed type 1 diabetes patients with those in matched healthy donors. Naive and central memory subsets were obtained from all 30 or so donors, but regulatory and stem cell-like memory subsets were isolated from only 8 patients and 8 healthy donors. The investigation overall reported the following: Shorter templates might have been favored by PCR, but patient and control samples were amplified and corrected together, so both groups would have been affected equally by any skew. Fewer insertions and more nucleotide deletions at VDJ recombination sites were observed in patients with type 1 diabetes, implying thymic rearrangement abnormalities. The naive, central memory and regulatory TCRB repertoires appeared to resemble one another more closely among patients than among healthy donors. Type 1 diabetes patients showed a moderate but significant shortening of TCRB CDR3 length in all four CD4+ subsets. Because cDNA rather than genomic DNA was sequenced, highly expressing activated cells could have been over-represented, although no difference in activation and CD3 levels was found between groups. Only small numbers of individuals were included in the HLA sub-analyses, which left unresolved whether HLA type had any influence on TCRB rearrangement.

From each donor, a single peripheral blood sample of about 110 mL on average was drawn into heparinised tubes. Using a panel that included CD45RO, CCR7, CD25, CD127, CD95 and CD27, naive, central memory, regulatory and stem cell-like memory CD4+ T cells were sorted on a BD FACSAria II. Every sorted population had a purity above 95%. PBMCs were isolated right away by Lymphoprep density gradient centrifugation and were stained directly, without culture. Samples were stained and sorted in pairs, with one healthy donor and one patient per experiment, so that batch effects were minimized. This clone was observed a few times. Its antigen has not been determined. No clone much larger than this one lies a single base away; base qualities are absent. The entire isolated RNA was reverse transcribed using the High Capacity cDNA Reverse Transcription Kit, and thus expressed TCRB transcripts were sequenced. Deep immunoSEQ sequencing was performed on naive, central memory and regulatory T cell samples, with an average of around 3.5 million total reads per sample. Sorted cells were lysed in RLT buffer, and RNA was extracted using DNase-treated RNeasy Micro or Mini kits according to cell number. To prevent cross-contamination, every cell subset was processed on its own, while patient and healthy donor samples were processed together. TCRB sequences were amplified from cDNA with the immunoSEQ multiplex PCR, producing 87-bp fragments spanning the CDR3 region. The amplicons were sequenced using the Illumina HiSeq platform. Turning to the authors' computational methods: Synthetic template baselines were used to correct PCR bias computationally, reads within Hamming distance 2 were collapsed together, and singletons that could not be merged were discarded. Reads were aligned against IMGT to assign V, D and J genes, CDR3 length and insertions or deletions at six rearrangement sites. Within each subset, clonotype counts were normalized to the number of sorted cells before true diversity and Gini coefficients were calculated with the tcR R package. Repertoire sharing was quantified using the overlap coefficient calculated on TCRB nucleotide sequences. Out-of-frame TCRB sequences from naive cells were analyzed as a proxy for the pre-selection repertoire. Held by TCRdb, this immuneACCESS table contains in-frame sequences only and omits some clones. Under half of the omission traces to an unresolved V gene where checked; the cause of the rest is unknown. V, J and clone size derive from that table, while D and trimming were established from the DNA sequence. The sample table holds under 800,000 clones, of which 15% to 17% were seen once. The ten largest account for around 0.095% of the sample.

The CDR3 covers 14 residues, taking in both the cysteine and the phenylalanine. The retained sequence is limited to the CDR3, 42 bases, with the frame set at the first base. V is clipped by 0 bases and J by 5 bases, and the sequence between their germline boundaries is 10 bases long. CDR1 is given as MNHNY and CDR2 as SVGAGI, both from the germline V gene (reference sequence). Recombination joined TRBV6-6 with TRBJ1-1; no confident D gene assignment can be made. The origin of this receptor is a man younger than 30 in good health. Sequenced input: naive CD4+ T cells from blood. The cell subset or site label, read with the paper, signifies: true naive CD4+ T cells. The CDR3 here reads CASSYSGGLTEAFF. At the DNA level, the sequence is TGTGCCAGCAGTTACTCGGGAGGGTTGACTGAAGCTTTCTTT.